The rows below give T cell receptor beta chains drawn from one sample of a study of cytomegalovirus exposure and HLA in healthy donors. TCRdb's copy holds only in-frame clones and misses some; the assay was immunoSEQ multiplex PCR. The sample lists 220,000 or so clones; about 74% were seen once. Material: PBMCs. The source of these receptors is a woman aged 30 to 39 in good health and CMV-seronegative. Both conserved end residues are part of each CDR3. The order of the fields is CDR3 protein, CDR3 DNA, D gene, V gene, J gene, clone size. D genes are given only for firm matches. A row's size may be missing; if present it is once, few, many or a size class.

CDR3aa: CASSRWGTSGQETQYF
CDR3nt: TGCGCCAGCAGCCGTTGGGGGACTAGCGGCCAAGAGACCCAGTACTTC
d_gene: TRBD2
v_gene: TRBV5-1
j_gene: TRBJ2-5
abundance: -

CDR3aa: CASNEGGGRYGYTF
CDR3nt: TGTGCCAGCAATGAGGGAGGCGGCCGCTATGGCTACACCTTC
d_gene: -
v_gene: TRBV2
j_gene: TRBJ1-2
abundance: once

CDR3aa: CASSTRPAGDGNTIYF
CDR3nt: TGCGCCAGCAGCACCCGACCTGCGGGGGATGGAAACACCATATATTTT
d_gene: -
v_gene: TRBV5-1
j_gene: TRBJ1-3
abundance: -

CDR3aa: CASRQDVNQPQHF
CDR3nt: TGTGCCAGCCGACAGGACGTTAATCAGCCCCAGCATTTT
d_gene: -
v_gene: TRBV27
j_gene: TRBJ1-5
abundance: -

CDR3aa: CASSRGQGWDEQYF
CDR3nt: TGTGCCAGCAGCCGCGGACAGGGGTGGGACGAGCAGTACTTC
d_gene: TRBD1
v_gene: TRBV7-9
j_gene: TRBJ2-7
abundance: once

CDR3aa: CDSSQVQGAMNTGELFF
CDR3nt: TGCGACAGCAGCCAAGTACAGGGGGCGATGAACACCGGGGAGCTGTTTTTT
d_gene: TRBD1
v_gene: TRBV4-1
j_gene: TRBJ2-2
abundance: -

CDR3aa: CAWRVTLRGVQETQYF
CDR3nt: TGTGCCTGGAGAGTCACACTCCGGGGGGTCCAAGAGACCCAGTACTTC
d_gene: TRBD2
v_gene: TRBV30
j_gene: TRBJ2-5
abundance: -

CDR3aa: CAWSVRQGDNSPLHF
CDR3nt: TGTGCCTGGAGTGTACGACAGGGGGATAATTCACCCCTCCACTTT
d_gene: TRBD1
v_gene: TRBV30
j_gene: TRBJ1-6
abundance: -

CDR3aa: CAWSVQGEQYF
CDR3nt: TGTGCCTGGAGTGTACAGGGGGAGCAGTACTTC
d_gene: TRBD1
v_gene: TRBV30
j_gene: TRBJ2-7
abundance: -

CDR3aa: CATSTLGGGGTGELFF
CDR3nt: TGTGCCACCAGCACCCTTGGGGGGGGAGGGACCGGGGAGCTGTTTTTT
d_gene: TRBD2
v_gene: TRBV15
j_gene: TRBJ2-2
abundance: -

CDR3aa: CASSLLGLAGYSYNEQFF
CDR3nt: TGTGCCAGCAGCTTATTAGGTCTAGCGGGTTACTCCTACAATGAGCAGTTCTTC
d_gene: TRBD2
v_gene: TRBV7-8
j_gene: TRBJ2-1
abundance: -

CDR3aa: CASSFGQGYGYTF
CDR3nt: TGTGCCAGCAGCTTCGGACAGGGATATGGCTACACCTTC
d_gene: TRBD1
v_gene: TRBV6-5
j_gene: TRBJ1-2
abundance: -

CDR3aa: CASSQSPTGFPSFNISYEQYF
CDR3nt: TGCGCCAGCAGTCAATCCCCGACAGGTTTTCCCAGCTTCAATATTTCGTACGAGCAGTACTTC
d_gene: -
v_gene: TRBV23-1
j_gene: TRBJ2-7
abundance: -

CDR3aa: CASSEEQGSYNEQFF
CDR3nt: TGTGCCAGCAGTGAAGAACAGGGGTCTTACAATGAGCAGTTCTTC
d_gene: TRBD1
v_gene: TRBV2
j_gene: TRBJ2-1
abundance: -

CDR3aa: CASSQSRADTQYF
CDR3nt: TGCGCCAGCAGTCAATCGAGGGCAGATACGCAGTATTTT
d_gene: -
v_gene: TRBV5-1
j_gene: TRBJ2-3
abundance: -

CDR3aa: CASSIGPGGEAFF
CDR3nt: TGTGCCAGTAGTATCGGACCCGGGGGTGAAGCTTTCTTT
d_gene: -
v_gene: TRBV19
j_gene: TRBJ1-1
abundance: -

CDR3aa: CASLSGRRTDTQYF
CDR3nt: TGTGCCAGCCTTAGCGGGAGGCGCACAGATACGCAGTATTTT
d_gene: TRBD2
v_gene: TRBV18
j_gene: TRBJ2-3
abundance: once

CDR3aa: CASSEYHIFNTEAFF
CDR3nt: TGTGCCAGCAGTGAGTACCACATCTTTAACACTGAAGCTTTCTTT
d_gene: -
v_gene: TRBV6-1
j_gene: TRBJ1-1
abundance: many

CDR3aa: CASSHTGYEAFF
CDR3nt: TGCGCCAGCAGCCATACGGGGTATGAAGCTTTCTTT
d_gene: -
v_gene: TRBV4-1
j_gene: TRBJ1-1
abundance: few

CDR3aa: CASSQDGAGDEKLFF
CDR3nt: TGCGCCAGCAGCCAAGATGGGGCAGGGGATGAAAAACTGTTTTTT
d_gene: -
v_gene: TRBV4-1
j_gene: TRBJ1-4
abundance: -

CDR3aa: CASSLEGRGSEQYF
CDR3nt: TGTGCCAGCAGCTTGGAGGGCAGGGGGAGCGAGCAGTACTTC
d_gene: TRBD1
v_gene: TRBV5-6
j_gene: TRBJ2-7
abundance: -

CDR3aa: CASSLRQGRNEQYF
CDR3nt: TGTGCCAGCAGCTTAAGACAGGGGAGGAACGAGCAGTACTTC
d_gene: TRBD1
v_gene: TRBV7-6
j_gene: TRBJ2-7
abundance: -

CDR3aa: CASSQTSGRYNEQFF
CDR3nt: TGTGCCAGCAGCCAAACTAGCGGGAGATACAATGAGCAGTTCTTC
d_gene: TRBD2
v_gene: TRBV14
j_gene: TRBJ2-1
abundance: -

CDR3aa: CASSLWDSSYEQYF
CDR3nt: TGTGCCAGCAGCTTGTGGGACAGCTCCTACGAGCAGTACTTC
d_gene: TRBD1
v_gene: TRBV7-2
j_gene: TRBJ2-7
abundance: -

CDR3aa: CAWSADLSLLRGYTF
CDR3nt: TGTGCCTGGAGTGCGGATTTGAGCCTACTGAGGGGCTACACCTTC
d_gene: -
v_gene: TRBV30
j_gene: TRBJ1-2
abundance: -

CDR3aa: CAWQITGTGELFF
CDR3nt: TGTGCCTGGCAAATCACGGGGACCGGGGAGCTGTTTTTT
d_gene: -
v_gene: TRBV30
j_gene: TRBJ2-2
abundance: -

CDR3aa: CASSSRTSGRDTQYF
CDR3nt: TGTGCCAGCAGCTCCCGGACTAGCGGCAGAGATACGCAGTATTTT
d_gene: TRBD2
v_gene: TRBV9
j_gene: TRBJ2-3
abundance: -

CDR3aa: CASSLGEDYGYTF
CDR3nt: TGTGCCAGCAGCTTAGGAGAGGACTATGGCTACACCTTC
d_gene: -
v_gene: TRBV11-2
j_gene: TRBJ1-2
abundance: -

CDR3aa: CASSEQRGSYNEQFF
CDR3nt: TGTGCCAGCAGTGAACAGCGGGGCTCCTACAATGAGCAGTTCTTC
d_gene: TRBD2
v_gene: TRBV2
j_gene: TRBJ2-1
abundance: -

CDR3aa: CASSRLAGVYNEQFF
CDR3nt: TGTGCCAGCAGTAGACTAGCGGGTGTATACAATGAGCAGTTCTTC
d_gene: TRBD2
v_gene: TRBV7-6
j_gene: TRBJ2-1
abundance: -

CDR3aa: CATSRDTTGTDTQYF
CDR3nt: TGTGCCACCAGCAGAGATACTACCGGCACAGATACGCAGTATTTT
d_gene: -
v_gene: TRBV15
j_gene: TRBJ2-3
abundance: -

CDR3aa: CASRTAGRFINEQFF
CDR3nt: TGCGCCAGCAGAACAGCGGGGAGATTTATCAATGAGCAGTTCTTC
d_gene: TRBD2
v_gene: TRBV23-1
j_gene: TRBJ2-1
abundance: once

CDR3aa: CAWSRGEGAGF
CDR3nt: TGTGCCTGGAGTCGGGGAGAGGGGGCAGGGTTC
d_gene: TRBD1
v_gene: TRBV30
j_gene: TRBJ1-2
abundance: few

CDR3aa: CASSPRDRAGANVLTF
CDR3nt: TGTGCCAGCTCACCACGGGACAGGGCTGGGGCCAACGTCCTGACTTTC
d_gene: TRBD1
v_gene: TRBV18
j_gene: TRBJ2-6
abundance: -

CDR3aa: CARGAGTEAFF
CDR3nt: TGCGCCCGGGGGGCAGGCACTGAAGCTTTCTTT
d_gene: -
v_gene: TRBV5-1
j_gene: TRBJ1-1
abundance: -

CDR3aa: CASSYWDRNYGYTF
CDR3nt: TGTGCCAGCAGTTACTGGGACAGAAACTATGGCTACACCTTC
d_gene: TRBD1
v_gene: TRBV6-6
j_gene: TRBJ1-2
abundance: -

CDR3aa: CASSISGTIPSSYNEQFF
CDR3nt: TGTGCCAGTAGTATAAGCGGGACCATCCCCAGCTCCTACAATGAGCAGTTCTTC
d_gene: TRBD2
v_gene: TRBV19
j_gene: TRBJ2-1
abundance: -

CDR3aa: CASSELAGGSTDTQYF
CDR3nt: TGTGCCAGCAGTGAATTAGCGGGGGGTAGCACAGATACGCAGTATTTT
d_gene: TRBD2
v_gene: TRBV6-4
j_gene: TRBJ2-3
abundance: -

CDR3aa: CASNSAGTEAFF
CDR3nt: TGTGCCAGCAACTCCGCGGGAACTGAAGCTTTCTTT
d_gene: -
v_gene: TRBV6-6
j_gene: TRBJ1-1
abundance: once

CDR3aa: CASASGYNEQFF
CDR3nt: TGTGCCTCCGCTAGCGGGTACAATGAGCAGTTCTTC
d_gene: TRBD2
v_gene: TRBV30
j_gene: TRBJ2-1
abundance: -

CDR3aa: CASSLEGTSSNEKLFF
CDR3nt: TGCGCCAGCAGCTTAGAGGGGACATCGTCTAATGAAAAACTGTTTTTT
d_gene: -
v_gene: TRBV5-1
j_gene: TRBJ1-4
abundance: -

CDR3aa: CASSPGGSIYGYTF
CDR3nt: TGTGCCAGCAGCCCGGGAGGCAGTATCTATGGCTACACCTTC
d_gene: -
v_gene: TRBV5-4
j_gene: TRBJ1-2
abundance: -

CDR3aa: CASSQEQSGGLLETQYF
CDR3nt: TGTGCCAGCAGCCAAGAACAGTCGGGCGGACTCCTAGAGACCCAGTACTTC
d_gene: -
v_gene: TRBV14
j_gene: TRBJ2-5
abundance: -

CDR3aa: CASSRSNSETQYF
CDR3nt: TGTGCCAGCAGCCGTAGCAATTCGGAGACCCAGTACTTC
d_gene: -
v_gene: TRBV7-2
j_gene: TRBJ2-5
abundance: -

CDR3aa: CASSLASGNTEAFF
CDR3nt: TGCGCCAGCAGCTTGGCCTCGGGGAACACTGAAGCTTTCTTT
d_gene: -
v_gene: TRBV5-1
j_gene: TRBJ1-1
abundance: few

CDR3aa: CSDVLTGGNKPQHF
CDR3nt: TGCAGCGACGTCCTAACAGGGGGCAATAAGCCCCAGCATTTT
d_gene: TRBD1
v_gene: TRBV29-1
j_gene: TRBJ1-5
abundance: -

CDR3aa: CASSESRDSSNQPQHF
CDR3nt: TGCGCCAGCAGTGAGTCGCGGGACAGTAGCAATCAGCCCCAGCATTTT
d_gene: TRBD1
v_gene: TRBV10-1
j_gene: TRBJ1-5
abundance: -

CDR3aa: CASSRGQGVREAFF
CDR3nt: TGTGCCAGCAGCCGGGGACAGGGAGTACGTGAAGCTTTCTTT
d_gene: TRBD1
v_gene: TRBV5-4
j_gene: TRBJ1-1
abundance: -

CDR3aa: CASSETGEPLYEQYF
CDR3nt: TGTGCCAGCAGTGAGACAGGGGAGCCCCTCTACGAGCAGTACTTC
d_gene: TRBD1
v_gene: TRBV6-1
j_gene: TRBJ2-7
abundance: -

CDR3aa: CASSLVTGLGQPQHF
CDR3nt: TGTGCCAGCAGCTTAGTGACGGGGTTGGGCCAGCCCCAGCATTTT
d_gene: -
v_gene: TRBV7-8
j_gene: TRBJ1-5
abundance: -